This T cell receptor (beta chain) emerged from a study of blood T cell repertoires in COVID-19. Germline loops: CDR1 SGHNT, CDR2 YENEEA. V was clipped by 1 base and J by 5 bases, with 10 bases between them. CDR3 length: 14 residues. Sequencing used immunoSEQ multiplex PCR; TCRdb keeps in-frame clones, though not all of them. Of about 200,000 clones in the sample, around 90% were seen once. This sequence originates from a woman in her 30s who had recovered from COVID-19. Input material: PBMCs or T cells enriched from blood (not recorded which). The J gene is TRBJ2-3, the V gene TRBV11-3; D call uncertain. The CDR3, as DNA: TGTGCCAGCAGCTTAGGCGGAAACGAAGATACGCAGTATTTT. As protein: CASSLGGNEDTQYF.